One TCR beta chain is described in this entry. Its specificity is not known. The entry originates in a study of OX40 agonist ivuxolimab in advanced cancers. Background on the study: An anti-OX40 (CD134) antibody with agonistic activity, ivuxolimab, was administered to patients. At doses from 0.01 to 10 mg/kg, patients were given intravenous ivuxolimab every 2 weeks. Notes on the study in general: The expanded peripheral T cells' antigen specificity was not determined.

Autoimmune disease history or systemic immunosuppression meant exclusion. V lost 3 bases and J 4 bases, leaving 13 bases between the germline ends. Germline CDR1 is LNHDA and CDR2 is SQIVND (reference sequence). The CDR3 covers 15 residues. Assay used: immunoSEQ multiplex PCR; TCRdb lists only in-frame clones, some missing. The profile covers 25,000 or so clones, with 83% appearing a single time and 12% taken by the ten largest. The specimen was CD4+ or CD8+ T cells sorted from blood, collected in a trial of the OX40 agonist ivuxolimab. The V gene is TRBV19, the J gene TRBJ2-1, with D possibly matching TRBD2 (6 bases). The sequence was collected from an adult with an advanced solid tumor such as melanoma, head and neck, liver or kidney cancer. CDR3 amino acids: CASSIFREEYNEQFF. CDR3 bases: TGTGCCAGTAGTATTTTCAGGGAGGAATACAATGAGCAGTTCTTC.